This T cell receptor (beta chain) was captured by sequencing in a study of blood T cells in healthy people across ages. Per germline, CDR1 MDHEN and CDR2 SYDVKM. The CDR3 covers 12 residues. V lost 7 bases and J lost 2, with 8 bases in between. PCR was performed a second time for roughly 7 to 12 cycles using a sample-barcoded 5' primer and a J-beta primer mix. MiXCR, run by TCRdb on the 5' RACE reads, gives a single entry per CDR3 protein. The sample shows around 990,000 distinct CDR3 sequences, less than 25% of them seen only once. This sample was also put to use in a study of T cells of mothers and their children.

Specimen: blood. The V gene is TRBV28, the J gene TRBJ1-1; D unresolved. This clonotype was obtained from a girl aged 2-10 years in good health. CDR3 sequence (DNA): TGTGCCAGCAACCTCGACAACACTGAAGCTTTCTTT. As protein: CASNLDNTEAFF.